The clone carrying this T cell receptor (beta chain) has a handful of counts. The antigen remains undetermined. The data stem from a study of graft-versus-host responses after intestinal transplantation. Across the study: Recipients received multivisceral, liver-intestinal, or isolated intestinal transplants. Anti-thymocyte globulin served as induction for all recipients, who then took tacrolimus and steroids for about 3 years.

CDR3 length equals 12 residues. Germline-derived CDR1 and CDR2 are KGHSH and LQKENI. V dropped 2 bases and J dropped 8 bases, with 9 bases sitting between them. Data came from immunoSEQ multiplex PCR; TCRdb stores just in-frame clones and leaves some out. Of about 20,000 clones in the sample, about nine tenths were seen once. Regarding the study as a whole: Marrow from the recipient contained GvH clones, some of which had appeared first in ileum or blood.

The sample here was PBMCs, taken approximately 230 days after intestinal transplant. The chain combines TRBV18 with TRBJ1-1; D is possibly TRBD1 (6 bases). The source is a human patient who received an intestinal transplant, so some T cells may come from the graft donor. Here the CDR3 reads CASSPGGAEAFF. Here the CDR3 DNA reads TGTGCCAGCTCACCAGGGGGCGCGGAAGCTTTCTTT.